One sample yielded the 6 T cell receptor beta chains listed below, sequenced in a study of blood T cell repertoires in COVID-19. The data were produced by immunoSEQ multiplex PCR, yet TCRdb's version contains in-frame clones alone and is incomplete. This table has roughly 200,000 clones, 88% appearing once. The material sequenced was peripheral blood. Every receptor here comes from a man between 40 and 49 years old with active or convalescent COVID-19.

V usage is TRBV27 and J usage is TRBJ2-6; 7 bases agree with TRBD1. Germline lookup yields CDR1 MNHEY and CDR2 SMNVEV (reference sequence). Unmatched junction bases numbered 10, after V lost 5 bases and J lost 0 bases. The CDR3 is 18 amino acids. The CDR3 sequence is CASSGARRQGSGANVLTF. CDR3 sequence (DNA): TGTGCCAGCAGTGGAGCACGTCGACAGGGCTCTGGGGCCAACGTCCTGACTTTC.

The CDR3, as DNA: TGTGCCAGCAGCGACCCAACCGGGACAGGGTGGGCAGATACGCAGTATTTT. This sequence encodes CASSDPTGTGWADTQYF. V usage is TRBV13 and J usage is TRBJ2-3; 9 nucleotides align to TRBD1. The CDR3 runs to 17 residues. Germline V gives CDR1 PRHDT, CDR2 FYEKMQ (reference sequence). The junction had 13 bases not matched to a gene; V was cut back by 5 bases and J by 4 bases.

CDR3 protein: CASSRTGGFASYEQYF. Written as DNA, the CDR3 is TGTGCCAGCAGTCGGACAGGGGGCTTCGCCTCCTACGAGCAGTACTTC. The chain joins TRBV2 to TRBJ2-7; 11 positions match TRBD1. V lost 5 bases and J lost 0; bases outside the gene matches: 6. Germline CDR1 SNHLY, CDR2 FYNNEI. CDR3 length: 16 amino acids.

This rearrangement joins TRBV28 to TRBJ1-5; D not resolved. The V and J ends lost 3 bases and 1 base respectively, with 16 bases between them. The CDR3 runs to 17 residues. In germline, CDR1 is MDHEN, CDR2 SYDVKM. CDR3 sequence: CASSFNTAGRSNQPQHF. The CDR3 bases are TGTGCCAGCAGTTTTAATACCGCTGGGAGAAGCAATCAGCCCCAGCATTTT.

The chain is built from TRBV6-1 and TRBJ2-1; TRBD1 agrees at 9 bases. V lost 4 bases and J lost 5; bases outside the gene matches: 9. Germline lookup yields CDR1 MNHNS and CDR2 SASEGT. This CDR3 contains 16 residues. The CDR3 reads CASSAPTGGYNNEQFF. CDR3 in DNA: TGTGCCAGCAGTGCCCCAACAGGGGGCTATAACAATGAGCAGTTCTTC.

CDR3 DNA: TGTGCCACCAGCAGTCGACAGGGACGCTACGAGCAGTACTTC. This translates into CATSSRQGRYEQYF. The rearrangement joins TRBV15 to TRBJ2-7; 7 bases are shared with TRBD1. This CDR3 region has 14 residues. Germline V lookup: CDR1 LNHNV, CDR2 YYDKDF (reference sequence). V dropped 3 bases and J dropped 3; count of bases not matched to a gene: 5.